These T cell receptor beta chains were read from a single sample in a study of blood T cell repertoires in COVID-19. Profiling relied on immunoSEQ multiplex PCR, and the TCRdb table lists in-frame clones only, not all of them. The sample consists of roughly 230,000 clones, approximately 83% of them appearing once. The sample consisted of peripheral blood. These receptors all come from a woman aged 50 to 65 with acute or convalescent COVID-19. The CDR3 runs from the conserved cysteine through the conserved F or W. A D gene is named only where the DNA matches it firmly. Size is stated for part of the rows, as once, few or many counts, or as a class when the clone is expanded.

V gene,D gene,J gene,clone size,CDR3 protein,CDR3 DNA
TRBV7-8,TRBD1,TRBJ2-7,.,CASSFDRAFGYEQYF,TGTGCCAGCAGCTTCGACAGGGCATTTGGCTACGAGCAGTACTTC
TRBV6-2/TRBV6-3,.,TRBJ2-7,.,CASSYDEAPTYEQYF,TGTGCCAGCAGTTATGATGAGGCGCCCACCTACGAGCAGTACTTC
TRBV3-1/TRBV3-2,TRBD1,TRBJ2-7,.,CASSQRGQGPYEQYF,TGTGCCAGCAGCCAGCGGGGACAGGGGCCCTACGAGCAGTACTTC
TRBV19,TRBD2,TRBJ2-5,.,CASSIGSGGLGLETQYF,TGTGCCAGTAGTATAGGGTCGGGGGGTCTTGGGCTCGAGACCCAGTACTTC
TRBV13,TRBD1,TRBJ1-5,.,CASSLGTGGNQPQHF,TGTGCCAGCAGCTTAGGAACAGGGGGCAATCAGCCCCAGCATTTT
TRBV6-1,TRBD2,TRBJ2-3,.,CASSEALAGGSDTQYF,TGTGCCAGCAGTGAAGCTCTTGCGGGAGGTTCAGATACGCAGTATTTT
TRBV7-9,.,TRBJ2-2,.,CASRRANTGELFF,TGTGCCAGCAGGAGAGCGAACACCGGGGAGCTGTTTTTT
TRBV7-2,TRBD2,TRBJ2-3,.,CASSLGRGGARDTQYF,TGTGCCAGCAGCCTCGGGAGGGGCGGGGCAAGGGATACGCAGTATTTT
TRBV3-1/TRBV3-2,TRBD2,TRBJ2-5,once,CASSQRAGGRETQYF,TGTGCCAGCAGCCAGAGAGCGGGGGGGCGGGAGACCCAGTACTTC
TRBV11-1,.,TRBJ2-3,.,CASSSGVVAPSDTQYF,TGTGCCAGCAGCTCAGGAGTAGTAGCGCCCTCGGATACGCAGTATTTT
TRBV7-2,TRBD1,TRBJ2-7,.,CASGDRGLSYEQYF,TGTGCCAGCGGGGACAGGGGGCTCTCCTACGAGCAGTACTTC
TRBV18,TRBD1,TRBJ1-2,.,CASSQQGADGYTF,TGTGCCAGCTCACAACAGGGGGCTGATGGCTACACCTTC
TRBV6-5,.,TRBJ1-5,.,CASSSPPGYRVQPQHF,TGTGCCAGCAGTTCCCCCCCCGGGTACAGGGTTCAGCCCCAGCATTTT
TRBV11-2,.,TRBJ1-1,.,CASSLVRRLSNTEAFF,TGTGCCAGCAGCTTAGTTCGGAGATTGTCGAACACTGAAGCTTTCTTT
TRBV15,.,TRBJ1-1,.,CATSRGQGASLEAFF,TGTGCCACCAGCAGAGGCCAAGGGGCGTCCCTTGAAGCTTTCTTT
TRBV7-7,TRBD1,TRBJ2-7,.,CASSFDRVHEQYF,TGTGCCAGCAGCTTCGACAGGGTACACGAGCAGTACTTC
TRBV5-4,TRBD1,TRBJ2-5,few,CASSLAGGTGGETQYF,TGTGCCAGCAGCTTGGCAGGGGGGACAGGGGGAGAGACCCAGTACTTC
TRBV18,TRBD1,TRBJ1-1,.,CASSPPTGGLGTEAFF,TGTGCCAGCTCACCACCAACAGGGGGCCTTGGCACTGAAGCTTTCTTT
TRBV7-2,.,TRBJ2-1,.,CASSPAFSGGLSSYNEQFF,TGTGCCAGCAGCCCGGCTTTTTCGGGGGGCCTTAGCTCCTACAATGAGCAGTTCTTC
TRBV5-4,.,TRBJ2-5,.,CASSLRRGQETQYF,TGTGCCAGCAGCTTGAGACGGGGACAAGAGACCCAGTACTTC
TRBV30,.,TRBJ1-1,.,CAWTLDSKNTEAFF,TGTGCCTGGACCCTAGACAGTAAGAACACTGAAGCTTTCTTT
TRBV3-1/TRBV3-2,.,TRBJ2-3,.,CASSRDSASTQYF,TGTGCCAGCAGCCGGGACTCGGCCTCTACGCAGTATTTT
TRBV27,TRBD2,TRBJ2-7,.,CASRTPGAGDYEQYF,TGTGCCAGCAGAACCCCGGGAGCGGGAGACTACGAGCAGTACTTC
TRBV5-4,.,TRBJ2-1,.,CASSFEAGAFYNEQFF,TGTGCCAGCAGCTTCGAGGCGGGGGCCTTCTACAATGAGCAGTTCTTC
TRBV2,.,TRBJ2-7,.,CASSLLQGYEQYF,TGTGCCAGCAGTTTGTTACAGGGCTACGAGCAGTACTTC
TRBV24-1,.,TRBJ1-2,.,CATSDLQRNAGYTF,TGTGCCACCAGTGATTTGCAGAGGAATGCTGGCTACACCTTC